Listed below are T cell receptor beta chains from one sample, sequenced in a study of cytomegalovirus exposure and HLA in healthy donors. This table comes from immunoSEQ multiplex PCR, and its TCRdb copy is limited to in-frame clones, with some not included. The sample lists under 200,000 clones, 65% to 80% occurring once. The specimen was PBMCs. These receptors all stem from a woman between 35 and 50 years old in good health and CMV-seropositive. The CDR3 runs from the conserved cysteine through the conserved F or W. Fields, in order: CDR3 length, J gene, V gene, D gene, clone size, CDR3 DNA, CDR3 protein. The D gene is left open where the match is weak. Not all rows give a size; the values are once, few, many and, for expanded clones, a class.

13	TRBJ2-7	TRBV27	NA	NA	TGTGCCAGCAGTTTTCGGGAGACCTACGAGCAGTACTTC	CASSFRETYEQYF
16	TRBJ2-7	TRBV19	TRBD2	once	TGTGCCAGTAGTGTCGGGGGGAGGACTAGCAGCTACGAGCAGTACTTC	CASSVGGRTSSYEQYF
24	TRBJ1-1	TRBV23-1	TRBD1	once	TGCGCCAGCAGTCAATCCGCAAACCCGGCGCCCATTGTGGGGACAGGGACCGAGAGGACTGAAGCTTTCTTT	CASSQSANPAPIVGTGTERTEAFF
14	TRBJ1-1	TRBV19	NA	NA	TGTGCCAGTAGTATGACTGGTATGAACACTGAAGCTTTCTTT	CASSMTGMNTEAFF
17	TRBJ2-7	TRBV27	TRBD2	NA	TGTGCCAGCAGACAAAGTCTAGCGGGAGGAGGGTCCTACGAGCAGTACTTC	CASRQSLAGGGSYEQYF
13	TRBJ2-7	TRBV2	TRBD1	NA	TGTGCCAGCGACGGACAGGGAAGCTACGAGCAGTACTTC	CASDGQGSYEQYF
11	TRBJ1-1	TRBV30	NA	NA	TGTGCCTGGAGGAGGAACGCTGAAGCTTTCTTT	CAWRRNAEAFF
15	TRBJ1-1	TRBV19	NA	few	TGTGCCAGTAGTATAGAGGCAGTCATGAACACTGAAGCTTTCTTT	CASSIEAVMNTEAFF
15	TRBJ1-1	TRBV6-1	NA	few	TGTGCCAGCAGTGAAGTTGGTAGCGGGGTCTCTGAAGCTTTCTTT	CASSEVGSGVSEAFF
14	TRBJ1-1	TRBV6-5	NA	few	TGTGCCAGCAGTTCCGGGACACCGAACACTGAAGCTTTCTTT	CASSSGTPNTEAFF
17	TRBJ1-1	TRBV5-1	TRBD1	NA	TGCGCCAGCAGCGCGCACCCCTTTACAGGGGTAGGGTCTGAAGCTTTCTTT	CASSAHPFTGVGSEAFF
15	TRBJ1-1	TRBV19	NA	NA	TGTGCCAGTAGTATATTATCCGGTGGGGGAGGTGAAGCTTTCTTT	CASSILSGGGGEAFF
13	TRBJ2-5	TRBV6-5	TRBD1	once	TGTGCCAGCAGTACAGGGGTCCAAGAGACCCAGTACTTC	CASSTGVQETQYF
13	TRBJ1-1	TRBV7-9	NA	NA	TGTGCCAGCAGCCTCGCCAGCCCCGAGGGAGCTTTCTTT	CASSLASPEGAFF
15	TRBJ1-2	TRBV2	NA	NA	TGTGCCAGCAGTGAAGCTGGGGCAGGGTTGAATGGCTACACCTTC	CASSEAGAGLNGYTF
15	TRBJ2-5	TRBV10-3	TRBD1	NA	TGTGCCATCAGTGAGTCACCAGGGGGCTTAGAGACCCAGTACTTC	CAISESPGGLETQYF
14	TRBJ2-1	TRBV6-1	TRBD1	once	TGTGCCAGCAGTCGACAGGGTAGCTACAATGAGCAGTTCTTC	CASSRQGSYNEQFF
15	TRBJ2-5	TRBV2	NA	NA	TGTGCCAGCAGTGACGGCAGCGCAGCATCCTTGGCCCAGTACTTC	CASSDGSAASLAQYF
15	TRBJ2-3	TRBV19	TRBD2	NA	TGTGCCAGTAGTAATACGGGGGGGCTCACAGATACGCAGTATTTT	CASSNTGGLTDTQYF
14	TRBJ2-5	TRBV2	TRBD2	NA	TGTGCCAGCAGCCCGGGACTAGCGGTAGAGACCCAGTACTTC	CASSPGLAVETQYF
14	TRBJ2-3	TRBV5-4	NA	NA	TGTGCCAGCAGTCCCCGGGGGTCCACAGATACGCAGTATTTT	CASSPRGSTDTQYF
16	TRBJ2-7	TRBV10-1	TRBD1	NA	TGCGCCAGCAGTGAGTTAGGGACAGCGGACTCCTACGAGCAGTACTTC	CASSELGTADSYEQYF
14	TRBJ2-7	TRBV5-6	TRBD1	NA	TGTGCCAGCAGGGCCGGGACAGGGGTACACGAGCAGTACTTC	CASRAGTGVHEQYF
14	TRBJ2-2	TRBV6-5	NA	NA	TGTGCCAGCAGTTACCTACAGGGAACCGGGGAGCTGTTTTTT	CASSYLQGTGELFF
15	TRBJ2-7	TRBV14	NA	once	TGTGCCAGCAGCCCACAGGGGACTCTCTCCTACGAGCAGTACTTC	CASSPQGTLSYEQYF
13	TRBJ1-1	TRBV10-3	NA	NA	TGTGCCATCCGTAAGGGAGGGGACACTGAAGCTTTCTTT	CAIRKGGDTEAFF
15	TRBJ1-6	TRBV30	NA	NA	TGTGCCTGGAGTGTACTGAGCTCCTATAATTCACCCCTCCACTTT	CAWSVLSSYNSPLHF
14	TRBJ1-3	TRBV29-1	NA	few	TGCAGCGTTTCAGGGTCGGCTCTGGAAAACACCATATATTTT	CSVSGSALENTIYF
13	TRBJ2-2	TRBV10-1	NA	NA	TGCGCCAGCAGACTTAGCGGAACCGGGGAGCTGTTTTTT	CASRLSGTGELFF
13	TRBJ1-4	TRBV6-1	TRBD1	NA	TGTGCCAGCAGCGGGGGACAGAATGAAAAACTGTTTTTT	CASSGGQNEKLFF
16	TRBJ2-3	TRBV10-3	TRBD2	NA	TGTGCCATCAGTGACCAAACGAGCGGGGTTACAGATACGCAGTATTTT	CAISDQTSGVTDTQYF
17	TRBJ1-5	TRBV19	TRBD1	once	TGTGCCAGTAGTATTGGGGGACAGGGCTATAGCAATCAGCCCCAGCATTTT	CASSIGGQGYSNQPQHF
14	TRBJ1-1	TRBV2	NA	few	TGTGCCAGCAGAGGACAGAGGAGGAACACTGAAGCTTTCTTT	CASRGQRRNTEAFF
15	TRBJ2-2	TRBV7-9	TRBD2	NA	TGTGCCAGCAGCGCCCTAGCGGGGGGTACCGGGGAGCTGTTTTTT	CASSALAGGTGELFF
16	TRBJ1-3	TRBV6-6	NA	NA	TGTGCCAGCAGTTACGGGGGAGGAGGATCTGGAAACACCATATATTTT	CASSYGGGGSGNTIYF
14	TRBJ2-3	TRBV9	NA	NA	TGTGCCAGCAGCGTTTTAGCGGGCACAGATACGCAGTATTTT	CASSVLAGTDTQYF
16	TRBJ2-1	TRBV11-3	TRBD2	once	TGTGCCAGCAGACCTAGCGGGCAGAGCTCCTACAATGAGCAGTTCTTC	CASRPSGQSSYNEQFF
14	TRBJ2-3	TRBV19	NA	NA	TGTGCCAGTACTGCGGGACAGATTCCAGATACGCAGTATTTT	CASTAGQIPDTQYF
14	TRBJ2-5	TRBV11-2	NA	NA	TGTGCCAGCAGCTTAATTCTAGCTGTCGAGACCCAGTACTTC	CASSLILAVETQYF
14	TRBJ1-2	TRBV19	TRBD1	NA	TGTGCCAGTAGCGTACCGGGACAGGCTTATGGCTACACCTTC	CASSVPGQAYGYTF
16	TRBJ2-7	TRBV5-6	TRBD2	few	TGTGCCAGCAGCGCCCCGGGACTAGCGGCGCTAGACGAGCAGTACTTC	CASSAPGLAALDEQYF
16	TRBJ2-3	TRBV5-1	TRBD2	few	TGCGCCAGCAGCTTGGCTAGCGGTCGGCTCACAGATACGCAGTATTTT	CASSLASGRLTDTQYF
14	TRBJ1-5	TRBV10-2	NA	NA	TGCGCCAGCAGCCCTTTAACAGGGAATCAGCCCCAGCATTTT	CASSPLTGNQPQHF
17	TRBJ2-3	TRBV5-4	TRBD2	NA	TGTGCCAGCAGCTCGGGACTAGCGGGCCCTCAGGGAGATACGCAGTATTTT	CASSSGLAGPQGDTQYF
19	TRBJ2-1	TRBV9	TRBD2	NA	TGTGCCAGCAGCGTAGAGCGGGGGACTAGCGGGGGACCCTACAATGAGCAGTTCTTC	CASSVERGTSGGPYNEQFF
15	TRBJ1-4	TRBV19	NA	NA	TGTGCCAGTAGTATGACAGGAGGAGCTGAGGAAAAACTGTTTTTT	CASSMTGGAEEKLFF
15	TRBJ2-7	TRBV5-1	TRBD1	NA	TGCGCCAGCAGCAACGGACAGGGCAAGGCCTACGAGCAGTACTTC	CASSNGQGKAYEQYF
19	TRBJ1-6	TRBV28	TRBD1	NA	TGTGCCAGCAGTTTATTGCGGACAGGGGGCGACCTAAATAATTCACCCCTCCACTTT	CASSLLRTGGDLNNSPLHF
12	TRBJ1-2	TRBV4-3	NA	once	TGCGCCAGCAGCCAAGATGTAAATGGCTACACCTTC	CASSQDVNGYTF
12	TRBJ1-1	TRBV10-1	TRBD1	NA	TGCGCCAGCAGTCCGGACAGGGAGGAAGCTTTCTTT	CASSPDREEAFF
14	TRBJ2-1	TRBV25-1	TRBD2	NA	TGTGCCAGCAGTAGACCGGGACTAGCGAATGAGCAGTTCTTC	CASSRPGLANEQFF
13	TRBJ2-4	TRBV11-3	NA	NA	TGTGCCAGCAGCTTAACTGCCAAAAACATTCAGTACTTC	CASSLTAKNIQYF
15	TRBJ2-5	TRBV2	NA	NA	TGTGCCAGCAGTGTAGAAGGTACAGGGCGAGAGACCCAGTACTTC	CASSVEGTGRETQYF
16	TRBJ2-1	TRBV19	TRBD2	NA	TGTGCCAGTAGTATAGGCGGACTAGCGGGGGGTACCGAGCAGTTCTTC	CASSIGGLAGGTEQFF
13	TRBJ1-5	TRBV7-9	NA	NA	TGTGCCAGCAGCCCCCAAGAGGATCAGCCCCAGCATTTT	CASSPQEDQPQHF
16	TRBJ2-1	TRBV7-2	TRBD2	NA	TGTGCCAGCAGCTCAGGACTAGCGGGATCCTACAATGAGCAGTTCTTC	CASSSGLAGSYNEQFF